These T cell receptor beta chains were read from a single sample in a study of blood T cell repertoires in COVID-19. The protocol was immunoSEQ multiplex PCR, while the TCRdb copy is restricted to in-frame clones and leaves out a portion. Of about 33,000 clones in the sample, 87% were seen once. The sample consisted of peripheral blood. These TCRs come from a man aged 55 to 69 with acute or convalescent COVID-19. Each CDR3 is given with its conserved first and last residue. Each record gives: CDR3 length, D gene, V gene, J gene, clone size, CDR3 DNA, CDR3 protein. D genes are given only for firm matches. The listing skips clone size in some rows; elsewhere it reads once, few, many or a size class.

16	.	TRBV9	TRBJ2-2	.	TGTGCCAGCAGCGTTCTAGCGTATCAAAACACCGGGGAGCTGTTTTTT	CASSVLAYQNTGELFF
15	TRBD1	TRBV19	TRBJ1-2	once	TGTGCCAGTAGTTTAAACCGGGACAGCAACTATGGCTACACCTTC	CASSLNRDSNYGYTF
18	.	TRBV7-7	TRBJ1-2	once	TGTGCTAGCAGCTTGGGTCCCCCTAAGGACAGAACTAACTATGGCTACACCTTC	CASSLGPPKDRTNYGYTF
14	TRBD1	TRBV9	TRBJ1-1	.	TGTGCCAGCAGCGCCGACAGGGGCCCCACTGAAGCTTTCTTT	CASSADRGPTEAFF
18	.	TRBV5-1	TRBJ2-3	.	TGCGCCAGCAGCCCCCCGGAGGGGGCCTACTGGGGCACAGATACGCAGTATTTT	CASSPPEGAYWGTDTQYF
16	TRBD2	TRBV5-1	TRBJ2-1	.	TGCGCCAGCAGCTTGGGGGGTCTAGCGGCCCTCAATGAGCAGTTCTTC	CASSLGGLAALNEQFF
16	.	TRBV7-8	TRBJ2-3	.	TGTGCCAGCAGTTCGACTTACACGGGGAGAACAGATACGCAGTATTTT	CASSSTYTGRTDTQYF
14	.	TRBV28	TRBJ2-7	.	TGTGCCAGCAGTTTATCGGGGGATACCTACGAGCAGTACTTC	CASSLSGDTYEQYF
11	.	TRBV6-5	TRBJ2-7	.	TGTGCCAGCAGTTACCTCTACGAGCAGTACTTC	CASSYLYEQYF
15	TRBD1	TRBV7-8	TRBJ1-2	.	TGTGCCAGCAGCTCCCAGGACAGGGGGAACTATGGCTACACCTTC	CASSSQDRGNYGYTF
16	.	TRBV5-5	TRBJ2-2	.	TGTGCCAGCAGCCGAACAGGGCCATCGAACACCGGGGAGCTGTTTTTT	CASSRTGPSNTGELFF
13	.	TRBV5-1	TRBJ2-1	.	TGCGCCAGCAGTCAATCGGGGAGCGGAGAGCAGTTCTTC	CASSQSGSGEQFF
15	.	TRBV5-4	TRBJ2-1	.	TGTGCCAGCAGAGAGGATACAGGATTCTACAATGAGCAGTTCTTC	CASREDTGFYNEQFF
13	TRBD1	TRBV29-1	TRBJ2-3	.	TGCAGCGCCGCGGGACAGGGGGTGGATACGCAGTATTTT	CSAAGQGVDTQYF
13	.	TRBV5-1	TRBJ2-3	.	TGCGCCAGCAGCGGACAGTCCACAGATACGCAGTATTTT	CASSGQSTDTQYF
13	.	TRBV6-5	TRBJ1-2	.	TGTGCCAGCAGGATACACCAAAACTATGGCTACACCTTC	CASRIHQNYGYTF
15	.	TRBV19	TRBJ2-7	.	TGTGCCAGTAGTCCTGACTGGGGACTTACCTACGAGCAGTACTTC	CASSPDWGLTYEQYF
14	.	TRBV30	TRBJ1-5	once	TGTGCCTGGAGTTTAACGACATTGGATCAGCCCCAGCATTTT	CAWSLTTLDQPQHF
15	.	TRBV5-1	TRBJ1-4	.	TGCGCCAGCAGCCTAATTCCGGGACACGGTGAAAAACTGTTTTTT	CASSLIPGHGEKLFF
15	TRBD1	TRBV5-1	TRBJ1-1	.	TGCGCCAGCAGCTTCGCGACAGGGGGCGGCACTGAAGCTTTCTTT	CASSFATGGGTEAFF
14	.	TRBV28	TRBJ2-4	.	TGTGCCAGCAGTACCCTTCGGGTCGGAAACATTCAGTACTTC	CASSTLRVGNIQYF
15	.	TRBV28	TRBJ1-5	few	TGTGCCAGCAGTTTAACACAGGGACCCAATCAGCCCCAGCATTTT	CASSLTQGPNQPQHF
16	TRBD2	TRBV11-2	TRBJ2-1	.	TGTGCCAGCAGCCCCCGACTAGCGGGACGCTACAATGAGCAGTTCTTC	CASSPRLAGRYNEQFF
16	TRBD1	TRBV11-3	TRBJ2-5	.	TGTGCCAGCAGCTTAGGTCAGGGGGCGGCCCAAGAGACCCAGTACTTC	CASSLGQGAAQETQYF
13	.	TRBV5-1	TRBJ2-7	.	TGCGCCAGCAGCTTGCAGGGCTCCTACGAGCAGTACTTC	CASSLQGSYEQYF
15	.	TRBV5-1	TRBJ2-1	.	TGCGCCAGCAGCTTGAACCCATCAGGGCCCAATGAGCAGTTCTTC	CASSLNPSGPNEQFF
17	.	TRBV24-1	TRBJ2-2	.	TGTGCCACCAGTGATCCCGTGGTGGGAGTTAATACCGGGGAGCTGTTTTTT	CATSDPVVGVNTGELFF
17	TRBD1	TRBV5-1	TRBJ1-5	.	TGCGCCAGCAGCTGGGGTCGGGGCAGGGGGGACGATCAGCCCCAGCATTTT	CASSWGRGRGDDQPQHF
14	TRBD1	TRBV11-3	TRBJ1-1	.	TGTGCCAGCAGCTTTTCAGGGGGCCTCACTGAAGCTTTCTTT	CASSFSGGLTEAFF
16	.	TRBV5-5	TRBJ2-3	.	TGTGCCAGCAGCTTGGGGCTAGCAGAAAGCACAGATACGCAGTATTTT	CASSLGLAESTDTQYF
18	TRBD1	TRBV5-1	TRBJ2-3	.	TGCGCCAGCAGCTTGGACCCGGGACAGGGGCGTTTGACAGATACGCAGTATTTT	CASSLDPGQGRLTDTQYF
16	TRBD1	TRBV19	TRBJ1-5	once	TGTGCCAGTAGGCAGGACAGGGGAGGGAGCAATCAGCCCCAGCATTTT	CASRQDRGGSNQPQHF
15	.	TRBV9	TRBJ1-4	.	TGTGCCAGCAGCGCAGCAGGACTCGAACGGGAAAAACTGTTTTTT	CASSAAGLEREKLFF
14	.	TRBV30	TRBJ1-4	.	TGTGCCTTCCAGCCGGGTTCAACTAATGAAAAACTGTTTTTT	CAFQPGSTNEKLFF
14	.	TRBV3-1/TRBV3-2	TRBJ1-1	.	TGTGCCAGCAGCCAAGCAAGTGGCGGGTATGAAGCTTTCTTT	CASSQASGGYEAFF
14	.	TRBV5-1	TRBJ2-2	once	TGCGCCAGCAGCTTGAATCCGGGCACCGGGGAGCTGTTTTTT	CASSLNPGTGELFF
14	.	TRBV10-2	TRBJ1-4	.	TGCGCCAGCAGACAGACGGCTAGCAATGAAAAACTGTTTTTT	CASRQTASNEKLFF
18	TRBD1	TRBV5-4	TRBJ1-1	.	TGTGCCAGCAGCTTGGCCACCCCAGGGGGCACTGTTAACACTGAAGCTTTCTTT	CASSLATPGGTVNTEAFF
20	TRBD2	TRBV28	TRBJ2-7	.	TGTGCCAGCAGTTTATGGGTGTTGGGACTAGCGGGAGGCGCGGGCAGGGAGCAGTACTTC	CASSLWVLGLAGGAGREQYF
14	.	TRBV20-1	TRBJ1-3	.	TGCAGTGCTAGTATTGCCTTGAGAGGAAACACCATATATTTT	CSASIALRGNTIYF
15	.	TRBV7-9	TRBJ1-1	.	TGTGCCAGCAGCTTAGCGGACAACCTGAACACTGAAGCTTTCTTT	CASSLADNLNTEAFF
18	TRBD1	TRBV5-4	TRBJ2-5	few	TGTGCCAGCAGCGAAGCACAGGGGGCTTGGGCTAGATTCGAGACCCAGTACTTC	CASSEAQGAWARFETQYF
14	TRBD1	TRBV7-9	TRBJ2-7	.	TGTGCCAGCAGCTCAGATAGACAGGGCCACGAGCAGTACTTC	CASSSDRQGHEQYF
17	.	TRBV5-1	TRBJ2-3	.	TGCGCCAGCAGCTTTGGGAGTGGGAGAGGCGGCACAGATACGCAGTATTTT	CASSFGSGRGGTDTQYF
13	.	TRBV9	TRBJ2-2	.	TGTGCCAGCACGGGACAGAACACCGGGGAGCTGTTTTTT	CASTGQNTGELFF
14	TRBD1	TRBV27	TRBJ2-3	.	TGTGCCAGCAGTCTACGGACAGGGACAGATACGCAGTATTTT	CASSLRTGTDTQYF